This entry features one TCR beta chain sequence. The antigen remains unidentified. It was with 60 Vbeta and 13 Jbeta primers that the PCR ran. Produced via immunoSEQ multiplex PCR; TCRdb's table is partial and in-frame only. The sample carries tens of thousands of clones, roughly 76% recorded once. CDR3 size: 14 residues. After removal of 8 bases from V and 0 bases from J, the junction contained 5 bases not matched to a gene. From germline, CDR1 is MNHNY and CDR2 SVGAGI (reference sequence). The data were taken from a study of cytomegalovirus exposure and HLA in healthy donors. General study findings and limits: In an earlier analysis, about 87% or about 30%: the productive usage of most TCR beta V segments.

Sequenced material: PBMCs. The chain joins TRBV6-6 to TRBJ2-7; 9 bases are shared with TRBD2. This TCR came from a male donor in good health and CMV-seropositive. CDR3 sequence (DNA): TGTGCCAGCTCGAGCGGGGGGCTCTCCTACGAGCAGTACTTC. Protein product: CASSSGGLSYEQYF.